This T cell receptor (beta chain) came from a study of shared T cell receptors in the human thymus (dated by TCRdb to 2020 to 2023). In terms of the full investigation: The study examined how self-reactive, shared T-cell receptor alpha chains are generated in the human thymus.

The library relied on the immunoSEQ multiplex PCR assay. TCRdb holds this immuneACCESS table with in-frame rearrangements only. Some clones are missing; in checked studies, unresolved V genes explain under half, and the rest has no known cause. The sample includes about 400,000 clones, with roughly 94% observed a single time. The ten largest clonotypes hold approximately 0.02% of the sample. CDR1 SGDLS and CDR2 YYNGEE were looked up in the germline V gene. The V end loses 0 bases and the J end loses 5 bases, and a stretch of 9 bases separates them. From cysteine to phenylalanine, the CDR3 is 14 amino acids long. Here the CDR3 DNA is all that survives: 42 bases in frame from base 1. Turning to this clone: This receptor's antigen is unknown. Base-call qualities are not available, and no considerably larger clone is one nucleotide away.

This clonotype originated in a human donor. Sequenced: thymocytes. The sequence links TRBV9 to TRBJ2-1; TRBD2 might be the D gene, on 5 matching bases. The DNA is TGTGCCAGCAGCGTAGGGCTAGCTAACAATGAGCAGTTCTTC. Its protein product is CASSVGLANNEQFF.